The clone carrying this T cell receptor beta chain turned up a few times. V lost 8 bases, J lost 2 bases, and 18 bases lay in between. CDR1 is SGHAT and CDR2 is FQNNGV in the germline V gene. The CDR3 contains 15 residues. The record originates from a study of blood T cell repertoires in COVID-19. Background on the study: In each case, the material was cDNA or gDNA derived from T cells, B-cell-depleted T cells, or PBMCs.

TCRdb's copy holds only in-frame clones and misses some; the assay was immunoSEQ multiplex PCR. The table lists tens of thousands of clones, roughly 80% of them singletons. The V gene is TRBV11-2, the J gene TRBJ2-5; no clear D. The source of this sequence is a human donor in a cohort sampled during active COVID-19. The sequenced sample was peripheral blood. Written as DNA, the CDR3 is TGTGCCAGCGGCCTAATGGGCTTTCCACAAGAGACCCAGTACTTC. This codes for CASGLMGFPQETQYF.